These T cell receptor beta chains were read from a single sample in a study of lymphopenia after photon versus proton radiotherapy. TCRdb's copy holds only in-frame clones and misses some; the assay was immunoSEQ multiplex PCR. The table shows 25,000 to 30,000 clones, with approximately 85% occurring only once. Sequenced material: peripheral blood, taken from a patient treated with photon-based radiotherapy. These receptors originate from a man under 40 with gastric cancer. CDR3s leave out the opening cysteine and the closing phenylalanine or tryptophan.

V gene	J gene	CDR3 protein
TRBV5-8	TRBJ1-1	ASSWNRATEAF
TRBV6-1	TRBJ1-1	ASSEGGITEAF
TRBV5-1	TRBJ2-1	ASSLRLEGNEQF
TRBV7-9	TRBJ1-5	ASSSMSGGNQPQH
TRBV7-2	TRBJ2-1	ASSLVGRGRNEQF
TRBV7-9	TRBJ1-2	ASRGTDDYGYT
TRBV9	TRBJ2-3	ASSVDGTYSTDTQY
TRBV28	TRBJ2-1	ASSQREGILNEQF
TRBV4-3	TRBJ1-2	ASSQGQLNYGYT
TRBV5-6	TRBJ2-7	ASSKGQGRYEQY
TRBV14	TRBJ2-1	ASSQDFNNEQF
TRBV2	TRBJ2-5	ASIDQGETQY
TRBV29-1	TRBJ1-1	SVEDLGTTEAF
TRBV7-3	TRBJ2-2	ASSPLRDNTGELF